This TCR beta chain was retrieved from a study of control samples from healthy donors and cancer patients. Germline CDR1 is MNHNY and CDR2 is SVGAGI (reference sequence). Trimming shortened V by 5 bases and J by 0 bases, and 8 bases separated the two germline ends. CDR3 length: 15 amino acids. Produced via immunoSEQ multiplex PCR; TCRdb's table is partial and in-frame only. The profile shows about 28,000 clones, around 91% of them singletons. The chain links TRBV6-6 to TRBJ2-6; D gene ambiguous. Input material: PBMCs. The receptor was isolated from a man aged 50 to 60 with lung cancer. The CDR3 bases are TGTGCCAGCAGTACCGCAAGCTCTGGGGCCAACGTCCTGACTTTC. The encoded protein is CASSTASSGANVLTF.